One sample yielded the 15 T cell receptor beta chains listed below, sequenced in a study of T-cell memory formation after mild COVID-19 (dated by TCRdb to about 2021). Library preparation was by 5' RACE. TCRdb shows the sequencer as Illumina NovaSeq 6000. Clones were called with MiXCR by TCRdb after fastp trimmed the public reads at Q25, and only in-frame beta chains were retained. Rows are combined by CDR3 protein, so each entry shows the most common genes and DNA. In this sample the table shows about 350,000 distinct CDR3 sequences, roughly 15% of which occur a single time. The ten most abundant clones make up about 20% of the sample. Sequenced: PBMCs or a T cell subset sorted from them (not recorded which). Every receptor here comes from a man aged 18 to 30 who had mild COVID-19 (a few samples of this study predate the infection). The sample titles of this study are shuffled in the database, so cell type and time point are left out; the donor was told from shared clones.

The rearrangement links TRBV4-1 to TRBJ2-7; D may be TRBD1 (5 bases). CDR1 and CDR2 (germline): MGHRA, YSYEKL. Trimming removed 4 bases from V and 1 base from J, with 11 bases in between. CDR3 length: 14 residues. The CDR3 sequence: CASSPRVGSYEQYV. In DNA form, the CDR3 reads TGCGCCAGCAGCCCCAGGGTCGGGTCCTACGAGCAGTACGTC.

This clonotype was counted only a few times. V usage is TRBV15 and J usage is TRBJ2-3; D possibly uses TRBD1 or TRBD2 (5 bases each). The CDR3 covers 14 residues. Trimming removed 5 bases at V and 2 bases at J, with 11 bases between. Germline V gene sequence: CDR1 LNHNV, CDR2 YYDKDF (reference sequence). Here the CDR3 DNA reads TGTGCCACCAGCGGATGGGACCTCACAGATACGCAGTATTTT. Residues: CATSGWDLTDTQYF. Drawing the rest from reference TRBV15 and TRBJ2-3, the complete variable domain is DAMVIQNPRYQVTQFGKPVTLSCSQTLNHNVMYWYQQKSSQAPKLLFHYYDKDFNNEADTPDNFQSRRPNTSFCFLDIRSPGLGDTAMYLCATSGWDLTDTQYFGPGTRLTVL.

The chain combines TRBV10-3 with TRBJ2-3; D unclear. The V gene lost 2 bases and the J gene lost 2 bases, with 5 bases spanning the gap. Germline lookup yields CDR1 ENHRY and CDR2 SYGVKD. The CDR3 sequence is 13 residues long. The DNA for the CDR3 is TGTGCCATCAGTGAGACTGACACAGATACGCAGTATTTT. Protein product: CAISETDTDTQYF.

This clonotype was counted a few times. The chain joins TRBV19 to TRBJ1-2; D is undetermined. Germline loops: CDR1 LNHDA, CDR2 SQIVND (reference sequence). V lost 1 base and J 6 bases, leaving 12 bases between the germline ends. The CDR3 contains 14 residues. For the CDR3, the DNA is TGTGCCAGTAGTATAGGTCGGATTCAACATGGCTACACCTTC. Its protein is CASSIGRIQHGYTF.

V and J are TRBV13 and TRBJ2-2; D remains unclear. The CDR3 spans 14 residues. Germline loops: CDR1 PRHDT, CDR2 FYEKMQ (reference sequence). The V end was cut by 2 bases, the J end by 6 bases, with 10 bases between. Here the CDR3 reads CASSLSQVPGELFF. The CDR3 DNA sequence: TGTGCCAGCAGCTTATCTCAGGTCCCCGGGGAGCTGTTTTTT.

The rearrangement uses TRBV12-3 or TRBV12-4 and TRBJ1-1; D is possibly TRBD1 (6 bases). The CDR3 is made up of 14 amino acids. V was cut by 6 bases and J by 3 bases, with 14 bases left in between. CDR3 sequence: CASSLDWGHTEAFF. The CDR3 DNA follows: TGTGCCAGCAGCCTTGACTGGGGGCACACTGAAGCTTTCTTT.

This clonotype has at least ten counts. The chain combines TRBV6-1 with TRBJ2-4; D possibly matches TRBD1 or TRBD2 (5 bases each). Germline V gene data show CDR1 as MNHNS and CDR2 as SASEGT. V lost 4 bases, J lost 0 bases, and 16 bases lay in between. This CDR3 is 17 amino acids long. The CDR3 nucleotides are TGTGCCAGCAGTGGCGCTGTCCGGGGCCTAGCCAAAAACATTCAGTACTTC. It encodes CASSGAVRGLAKNIQYF.

The chain employs TRBV2 and TRBJ1-2; possibly TRBD1 for D (5 bases). Germline V lookup: CDR1 SNHLY, CDR2 FYNNEI. The CDR3 consists of 14 residues. V dropped 1 base and J dropped 4 bases, with 10 bases sitting between them. The CDR3 nucleotides are TGTGCCAGCAGTGAAGAAGTGGGGACCTATGGCTACACCTTC. Translation gives CASSEEVGTYGYTF.

CDR3 in amino acids: CSASGPSGAGTGELFF. The CDR3 nucleotides are TGCAGTGCTAGCGGCCCTAGCGGGGCGGGCACCGGGGAGCTGTTTTTT. The chain couples TRBV20-1 to TRBJ2-2; 9 nucleotides line up with TRBD2. This CDR3 has 16 residues. The V segment lost 3 bases and the J segment 4 bases; nucleotides outside the gene matches: 9. The germline V gene encodes CDR1 DFQATT and CDR2 SNEGSKA (reference sequence).

V gene TRBV7-9 combines with J gene TRBJ2-7; 14 bases fit TRBD2. V lost 5 bases to trimming and J lost 3 bases; unmatched junction nucleotides: 3. Germline V gene data show CDR1 as SEHNR and CDR2 as FQNEAQ (reference sequence). There are 15 residues in the CDR3. The DNA for the CDR3 is TGTGCCAGCAGCCAGGGACTAGCGGGGGACTACGAGCAGTACTTC. Protein sequence: CASSQGLAGDYEQYF.

V and J are TRBV10-3 and TRBJ2-1; 13 bases fit TRBD2. Germline assignment: CDR1 ENHRY and CDR2 SYGVKD. This CDR3 is built from 13 residues. Germline trimming cut 11 bases from V and 10 bases from J; bases unmatched to any gene: 8. For the CDR3, the DNA is TGTGCCGTGCGAGGACTAGCGGGGGTCGAGCAGTTCTTC. As protein: CAVRGLAGVEQFF.

The genes are TRBV25-1 and TRBJ2-7, with D unresolved. CDR3 length: 15 amino acids. Trimming removed 1 base at V and 3 bases at J, with 13 bases between. The germline V gene has CDR1 MGHDK and CDR2 SYGVNS. The CDR3 bases are TGTGCCAGCAGTGAATTGGGGTCGCTCCACTACGAGCAGTACTTC. Protein sequence: CASSELGSLHYEQYF.

This clonotype was counted ten times or more. V gene TRBV9 combines with J gene TRBJ1-4; no firm D call. Trimming removed 2 bases at V and 4 bases at J, with 15 bases between. The CDR3 length is 16 residues. Germline CDR1 reads SGDLS; CDR2 reads YYNGEE. Written as DNA, the CDR3 is TGTGCCAGCAGCGTTGGTTATAGCAGTTATAATGAAAAACTGTTTTTT. This translates into CASSVGYSSYNEKLFF.

This clonotype turned up a few times. In nucleotides, the CDR3 is TGTGCCACATTTATAGGTAACATTCAGTACTTC. This translates into CATFIGNIQYF. J is TRBJ2-4 and V is TRBV6-1; no clear D gene. Germline-derived CDR1 and CDR2 are MNHNS and SASEGT. The CDR3 totals 11 residues. The V and J ends lost 10 bases and 7 bases respectively, with 11 bases between them.

The chain carries TRBV4-3 and TRBJ1-1; TRBD1 agrees at 12 bases. CDR3 length equals 18 residues. Germline V lookup: CDR1 LGHNA, CDR2 YSLEER. J gave up 6 bases and V 4 bases, and 15 bases lay outside the gene matches. The CDR3 reads CASSPQPGQGASRAEAFF. The CDR3 bases are TGCGCCAGCAGCCCCCAGCCGGGACAGGGGGCCTCCCGGGCTGAAGCTTTCTTT.